The TCR beta chain described here comes from a study of T cells in Graves' hyperthyroidism and ophthalmopathy. There were TCR beta CDR3 regions amplified from RNA transcripts. TCR CDR3 regions were first amplified by RT-PCR with HTBI primers. In TCRdb, the multiplex PCR reads were re-called with MiXCR into one record per CDR3 protein. The sample consists of a few hundred thousand distinct CDR3 sequences, around 14% of them appearing once. This clonotype was counted ten times or more. What was sequenced was blood. The sequence was collected from a woman between 18 and 29 years old with Graves' hyperthyroidism.

The CDR3 DNA reads TGTGCCAGCAGGCCGTCCCGGGACAGATCCTACGAGCAGTACTTC. The encoded protein is CASRPSRDRSYEQYF. The gene calls are TRBV6-1 and TRBJ2-7, with TRBD1 matching 7 bases. The germline gives CDR1 MNHNS, CDR2 SASEGT. V lost 6 bases and J lost 1; bases outside the gene matches: 9. The CDR3 is made up of 15 amino acids.